This T cell receptor beta chain is from a study of beta chain features in type 1 diabetes. Findings and caveats of the study: TCRB CDR3 length was moderately but significantly reduced in all four CD4+ subsets of Type 1 diabetes patients.

About this clone: Its antigen is still unknown.

Trimming removed 4 bases from V and 11 bases from J, with 18 bases in between. The CDR3 is made up of 13 amino acids. CDR1 and CDR2 from the germline V gene are SNHLY and FYNNEI. The isolated RNA, all of it, was reverse transcribed, so expressed TCRB transcripts were what got sequenced. Data came from immunoSEQ multiplex PCR; TCRdb stores just in-frame clones and leaves some out. The top ten hold roughly 0.015% of the sample, which has 280,000 or so clones, roughly 15% seen once. The sequenced sample was naive CD4+ T cells from blood. This TCR was sampled from a man aged 18 to 29 with type 1 diabetes. The chain combines TRBV2 with TRBJ2-7; possibly TRBD1 for D (8 bases). CDR3 sequence reads: CASSGERTGREYF. The DNA for the CDR3 is TGTGCCAGCAGTGGCGAACGGACAGGGAGGGAGTACTTC. Based on the CDR3 plus reference TRBV2 and TRBJ2-7, the full variable domain is EPEVTQTPSHQVTQMGQEVILRCVPISNHLYFYWYRQILGQKVEFLVSFYNNEISEKSEIFDDQFSVERPDGSNFTLKIRSTKLEDSAMYFCASSGERTGREYFGPGTRLTVT.